The 5 T cell receptor beta chains listed next were all sequenced from one sample in a study of blood T cell repertoires in COVID-19. The data were produced by immunoSEQ multiplex PCR, yet TCRdb's version contains in-frame clones alone and is incomplete. The sample lists around 250,000 clones, about 82% occurring once. The sequenced material came from peripheral blood. Receptors were obtained from an elderly man with acute or convalescent COVID-19.

Remarks on this clone: Other DNA sequences of this sample code for an identical CDR3. This chain links TRBV9 with TRBJ1-2; 9 bases map to TRBD1. V dropped 0 bases and J dropped 8; count of bases not matched to a gene: 5. Germline V gene lookup returns CDR1 SGDLS and CDR2 YYNGEE. The CDR3 runs 14 residues. The CDR3 DNA reads as TGTGCCAGCAGCGTAGCTACAGGGGGCAGGGGCTACACCTTC. Translated: CASSVATGGRGYTF.

The chain is built from TRBV9 and TRBJ2-5; maybe TRBD1 (6 bases). Per the germline V gene, CDR1 is SGDLS and CDR2 is YYNGEE. The V end was cut by 4 bases, the J end by 2 bases, with 15 bases between. The CDR3 is made up of 15 amino acids. CDR3 sequence: CASSLGQGLQETQYF. The CDR3 DNA follows: TGTGCCAGCAGCCTAGGGCAGGGGCTACAAGAGACCCAGTACTTC.

The chain uses TRBV9 and TRBJ2-7, with TRBD2 as a possible D gene (5 bases). Looked up from germline, CDR1 is SGDLS and CDR2 is YYNGEE. CDR3 length: 15 amino acids. The germline V and J ends were trimmed by 1 base and 3 bases, with 14 bases remaining between them. The CDR3 region has the DNA TGTGCCAGCAGCGTACGGCCAGCGGATGTCTACGAGCAGTACTTC. This sequence encodes CASSVRPADVYEQYF.

The chain combines TRBV6-5 with TRBJ2-7; 8 bases map to TRBD1. CDR1 MNHEY and CDR2 SVGAGI come from the germline V gene. This CDR3 has 13 residues. Losses at the gene ends were 8 bases for V and 3 bases for J; bases not matched to a gene: 6. The CDR3 DNA sequence: TGTGCCAGCCTGACAGGGGCGGGCTACGAGCAGTACTTC. Its translation is CASLTGAGYEQYF.

The chain couples TRBV19 to TRBJ2-7; perhaps TRBD2 as D (6 bases). CDR3 length equals 15 residues. Germline CDR1 reads LNHDA; CDR2 reads SQIVND (reference sequence). V was clipped by 3 bases and J by 4 bases, with 16 bases between them. CDR3 DNA: TGTGCCAGTAGTATGGTAGACGGGGGTACTTACGAGCAGTACTTC. This sequence encodes CASSMVDGGTYEQYF.